The 21 T cell receptor beta chains in this list originate from one sample, sequenced in a study of T-cell reconstitution after alpha-beta-depleted transplantation in children. Researchers prepared the TCRbeta library using unique molecular identifiers, the study reports. TCRdb ran MiXCR on the PCR reads and lists one entry per CDR3 protein. The sample shows 200,000 to 250,000 distinct CDR3 sequences, 8% to 10% of them seen only once. The sequenced sample was PBMCs from the stem cell graft donor, obtained from the stem cell graft. These receptors all stem from a human donor who donated a stem cell graft to a child with acute lymphoblastic leukemia.

The gene calls are TRBV25-1 and TRBJ2-7; TRBD1 agrees at 8 bases. The CDR3 contains 15 residues. J was trimmed by 0 bases and V by 4 bases; bases with no gene match: 5. CDR1 and CDR2 (germline): MGHDK, SYGVNS. The CDR3 DNA is TGTGCCAGCAGTGTCTCCGGGACAGGCTCCTACGAGCAGTACTTC. Translated: CASSVSGTGSYEQYF.

This clonotype appeared many times. The chain links TRBV10-2 to TRBJ2-7; D not resolved. The ends were cut back, 3 bases at V and 0 bases at J, with 21 bases in the middle. The CDR3 is 18 residues long. The germline CDR1 and CDR2 sequences are WSHSY and SAAADI. CDR3 bases: TGCGCCAGCAGTGATATCCTAACGAGTGGGGATATCTCCTACGAGCAGTACTTC. Translating it yields CASSDILTSGDISYEQYF.

The chain couples TRBV5-1 to TRBJ1-6; possible D gene TRBD1, 6 bases. Trimming removed 3 bases at V and 8 bases at J, with 9 bases between. The CDR3 is 13 residues long. Germline lookup yields CDR1 SGHRS and CDR2 YFSETQ. CDR3 region: CASSSGVDSPLHF. The DNA for the CDR3 is TGCGCCAGCAGCTCAGGGGTGGATTCACCCCTCCACTTT.

This clonotype was counted a few times. The V gene is TRBV4-2, the J gene TRBJ2-6; D is perhaps TRBD2 (5 bases). Germline V gene data show CDR1 as LGHNA and CDR2 as YNFKEQ. Trimming cost V 4 bases and J 2 bases, with 15 bases left between them. The CDR3 length is 17 residues. CDR3 protein: CASSPGLATTGANVLTF. The CDR3 coding sequence is TGTGCCAGCAGCCCCGGCCTAGCCACCACTGGGGCCAACGTCCTGACTTTC.

This clonotype was counted many times. The chain joins TRBV7-6 to TRBJ1-6; the D is unclear. Trimming left V 5 bases short and J 7 bases short, with 18 bases between. Germline V gives CDR1 SGHVS, CDR2 FNYEAQ. CDR3 length equals 16 residues. The chain's CDR3 is CASSEGVGEPNSPLHF. Here the CDR3 DNA reads TGTGCCAGCAGCGAGGGAGTTGGGGAGCCCAATTCACCCCTCCACTTT.

The sample holds a few counts of this clonotype. At one end, the junction sequence differs from germline, possibly due to a read error. This chain's CDR3 is CASSQAPHEKLFF. The CDR3 bases are TGTGCCAGCAGTCAAGCGCCGCATGAAAAACTGTTTTTT. This chain connects TRBV6-1 to TRBJ1-4; D gene unclear. From germline, CDR1 is MNHNS and CDR2 SASEGT. This CDR3 region has 13 residues.

This clonotype has only a few counts. This chain links TRBV24-1 with TRBJ2-7, with D possibly TRBD2 on 6 matching bases. V gave up 0 bases and J gave up 1 base, with 9 bases separating them. This CDR3 contains 15 residues. CDR1 is KGHDR and CDR2 is SFDVKD in the germline V gene. The CDR3 coding sequence is TGTGCCACCAGTGATTTGCGCCGGGGGTCCTACGAGCAGTACTTC. It is translated as CATSDLRRGSYEQYF.

This clonotype was observed many times. This chain joins TRBV5-1 and TRBJ2-7, with D possibly being TRBD1 (6 bases). The V gene lost 3 bases and the J gene lost 2 bases, with 9 bases spanning the gap. This CDR3 is 13 amino acids long. CDR1 is SGHRS, CDR2 YFSETQ, per germline. CDR3 bases: TGCGCCAGCAGCTGGAACAGGGCCTACGAGCAGTACTTC. Translated, it gives CASSWNRAYEQYF.

This clonotype was counted many times. V is TRBV15 and J is TRBJ2-3; D not certain. CDR1 is LNHNV and CDR2 is YYDKDF in the germline V gene (reference sequence). V dropped 0 bases and J dropped 2 bases, with 9 bases sitting between them. CDR3 length: 15 residues. CDR3 loop: CATSREKQNTDTQYF. Here the CDR3 DNA reads TGTGCCACCAGCAGAGAAAAACAGAACACAGATACGCAGTATTTT.

This clonotype was counted ten times or more. The V call is TRBV21-1, the J call TRBJ2-3; whether TRBD1, the table's D call, matches the DNA was not checked. TRBV21-1 is deemed a pseudogene. This CDR3 spans 18 amino acids. CDR3: CASSKCPDRPLCTDTQYF. The DNA of the CDR3 is TGTGCCAGCAGCAAATGCCCGGACAGGCCCCTGTGCACAGATACGCAGTATTTT.

This clonotype has just a few counts. V gene TRBV12-3 or TRBV12-4 combines with J gene TRBJ2-2; TRBD1 matches at 9 bases. The CDR3 runs to 14 residues. V dropped 6 bases and J dropped 6; count of bases not matched to a gene: 5. CDR3 nucleotides: TGTGCCAGCAGACGCCGGACAGGGGCCGGGGAGCTGTTTTTT. It is translated as CASRRRTGAGELFF.

The rearrangement links TRBV7-8 to TRBJ2-6; D not certain. Germline CDR1 reads SGHVS; CDR2 reads FQNEAQ. CDR3 size: 18 residues. Between the trimmed V and J ends, which lost 8 bases and 0 bases, there was a span of 20 bases. Here the CDR3 DNA reads TGTGCCAGCGTCAACACAGACCAAACTAACTCTGGGGCCAACGTCCTGACTTTC. It encodes CASVNTDQTNSGANVLTF.

This clonotype was detected many times. This sequence joins TRBV12-3 or TRBV12-4 and TRBJ2-5; D is undetermined. Deletions cut 10 bases from V and 4 bases from J, with 16 bases between. The CDR3 has 13 residues. The CDR3 protein is CATQGKRGETQYF. CDR3 nucleotides: TGTGCCACCCAAGGGAAACGTGGAGAGACCCAGTACTTC.

The chain links TRBV25-1 to TRBJ2-2; 7 bases agree with TRBD1. This CDR3 region has 13 residues. The germline gives CDR1 MGHDK, CDR2 SYGVNS. The J segment lost 1 base and the V segment lost 8 bases, leaving 1 base of the junction unmatched. This CDR3 reads CASDRENTGELFF. The CDR3 region has the DNA TGTGCCAGCGACAGGGAGAACACCGGGGAGCTGTTTTTT.

This clonotype has a handful of counts. The chain links TRBV20-1 to TRBJ2-1, with unresolved D. From germline, CDR1 is DFQATT and CDR2 SNEGSKA (reference sequence). Trimming shortened V by 3 bases and J by 0 bases, and 15 bases separated the two germline ends. This CDR3 is built from 16 residues. DNA of the CDR3: TGCAGTGCTAGGGGGTACCCCAAGCCCTCCTACAATGAGCAGTTCTTC. As protein: CSARGYPKPSYNEQFF.

This clonotype was counted a few times. The chain has TRBV5-1 and TRBJ1-1, with D possibly TRBD1 on 5 matching bases. Germline V lookup: CDR1 SGHRS, CDR2 YFSETQ. The V and J ends lost 4 bases and 3 bases respectively, with 16 bases between them. The CDR3 sequence is 15 residues long. The CDR3 sequence: CASSAAGTGDTEAFF. DNA of the CDR3: TGCGCCAGCAGCGCAGCCGGGACGGGAGACACTGAAGCTTTCTTT.

The chain uses TRBV3-1 and TRBJ1-6; D possibly corresponds to TRBD1 (5 bases). The length of the CDR3 is 13 residues. Trimming removed 3 bases from V and 8 bases from J, with 8 bases in between. Per germline, CDR1 LGHDT and CDR2 YNNKEL (reference sequence). CDR3 residues: CASSQGEHSPLHF. CDR3 in DNA: TGTGCCAGCAGCCAGGGGGAGCATTCACCCCTCCACTTT.

Ten or more counts support this clonotype. The rearrangement joins TRBV9 to TRBJ2-2; weak D call: TRBD1 (6 bases). The CDR3 sequence is 16 residues long. The V end was cut by 1 base, the J end by 5 bases, with 15 bases between. Germline loops: CDR1 SGDLS, CDR2 YYNGEE. The CDR3 coding sequence is TGTGCCAGCAGCGTAAGTTGGACAGATTCGACCGGGGAGCTGTTTTTT. The encoded protein is CASSVSWTDSTGELFF.

This clonotype was observed at least ten times. V is TRBV10-3 and J is TRBJ2-2; D may correspond to TRBD1 or TRBD2 (5 bases each). Germline V CDR1 and CDR2: ENHRY, SYGVKD. V gave up 4 bases and J gave up 4 bases, with 7 bases separating them. CDR3 length equals 13 residues. The CDR3 region is CAISVGGTGELFF. In DNA form, the CDR3 reads TGTGCCATCAGTGTTGGGGGCACCGGGGAGCTGTTTTTT.

The gene calls are TRBV12-3 or TRBV12-4 and TRBJ2-3; D gene uncertain. V lost 3 bases and J 7 bases, leaving 17 bases between the germline ends. The CDR3 is 15 amino acids. CDR3 loop: CASSFGDPIVNTQYF. CDR3 DNA sequence: TGTGCCAGCAGTTTCGGAGACCCGATAGTGAATACGCAGTATTTT.

This clonotype occurred a few times. This rearrangement joins TRBV4-1 to TRBJ2-2; D may be TRBD1 (6 bases). CDR1 is MGHRA and CDR2 is YSYEKL in the germline V gene. The CDR3 extends over 16 amino acids. With 4 bases removed from V and 2 bases from J, the gap between germline ends came to 14 bases. The CDR3 here is CASSPWPRGNTGELFF. The CDR3 region has the DNA TGCGCCAGCAGCCCTTGGCCCAGGGGCAACACCGGGGAGCTGTTTTTT.